A single sample gave rise to the 32 T cell receptor beta chains below, sequenced in a study of PD-1 blockade in classical Hodgkin lymphoma. Sequenced by immunoSEQ multiplex PCR; TCRdb stores in-frame clones only, minus some. The data show fewer than 40,000 clones, around 94% seen once. The sample's time point: newly diagnosed, previously untreated cHL patient sample. The sample was peripheral blood mononuclear cells (PBMCs). Source of these receptors: a human donor with classical Hodgkin lymphoma.

The rearrangement uses TRBV6-6 and TRBJ1-1, with TRBD1 matching over 7 bases. V shed 6 bases, J shed 5 bases, and the junction held 6 bases outside the gene matches. The CDR3 length is 13 residues. The germline V gene has CDR1 MNHNY and CDR2 SVGAGI (reference sequence). CDR3 coding DNA: TGTGCCAGCAGCACCCAGGGGGGGACTGAAGCTTTCTTT. It translates to CASSTQGGTEAFF.

The chain combines TRBV11-2 with TRBJ2-7, with TRBD1 matching over 7 bases. V was clipped by 5 bases and J by 7 bases; unmatched bases: 14. Germline CDR1 SGHAT, CDR2 FQNNGV. This CDR3 is 15 amino acids long. The CDR3 region has the DNA TGTGCCAGCAGCCCGCCCGGGACAGACTTACGAGAGCAGTACTTC. It codes for CASSPPGTDLREQYF.

The chain couples TRBV7-2 to TRBJ2-1; D gene uncertain. Germline loops: CDR1 SGHTA, CDR2 FQGNSA. The CDR3 length is 12 residues. V dropped 5 bases and J dropped 8 bases, with 10 bases sitting between them. The CDR3 coding sequence is TGTGCCAGCAGCCTGCAGTTGGATGAGCAGTTCTTC. As protein: CASSLQLDEQFF. Filled out from reference TRBV7-2 and TRBJ2-1, the complete variable domain reads GAGVSQSPSNKVTEKGKDVELRCDPISGHTALYWYRQSLGQGLEFLIYFQGNSAPDKSGLPSDRFSAERTGGSVSTLTIQRTQQEDSAVYLCASSLQLDEQFFGPGTRLTVL.

J is TRBJ2-5 and V is TRBV5-1; possibly TRBD1 for D (6 bases). Germline assignment: CDR1 SGHRS and CDR2 YFSETQ. V lost 0 bases to trimming and J lost 5 bases, with 17 bases between them. This CDR3 contains 16 residues. Here the CDR3 DNA reads TGCGCCAGCAGCTTGGGAACACAAACAGGGTGGGAGACCCAGTACTTC. Its translation: CASSLGTQTGWETQYF.

The V call is TRBV30, the J call TRBJ1-1; TRBD1 aligns across 7 bases. V lost 7 bases and J lost 6; bases outside the gene matches: 2. Per the germline V gene, CDR1 is GTSNPN and CDR2 is SVGIG (reference sequence). CDR3 length: 10 residues. CDR3 sequence (DNA): TGTGCCTTTGACAGGGCTGAAGCTTTCTTT. Translating gives CAFDRAEAFF. The full variable domain, in which reference TRBV30 and TRBJ1-1 provide the parts outside the CDR3, is SQTIHQWPATLVQPVGSPLSLECTVEGTSNPNLYWYRQAAGRGLQLLFYSVGIGQISSEVPQNLSASRPQDRQFILSSKKLLLSDSGFYLCAFDRAEAFFGQGTRLTVV.

This rearrangement joins TRBV5-5 to TRBJ2-7; D is uncertain. The V gene's germline CDR1 is SGHKS and CDR2 YYEKEE (reference sequence). CDR3 length: 16 amino acids. V was trimmed by 3 bases and J by 0 bases, leaving 16 bases between them. Here the CDR3 reads CASSSHGSASSYEQYF. The CDR3, as DNA: TGTGCCAGCAGCTCACACGGGTCAGCCAGCTCCTACGAGCAGTACTTC.

This clone was recorded once. This chain uses TRBV7-2 with TRBJ2-3, with 7 bases that match TRBD2. In germline, CDR1 is SGHTA, CDR2 FQGNSA. With V trimmed by 3 bases and J by 5 bases, 5 bases remained unmatched. The length of the CDR3 is 14 residues. The CDR3 is CASSFEGRGDTQYF. The CDR3 DNA is TGTGCCAGCAGCTTCGAGGGGAGGGGAGATACGCAGTATTTT.

This clone was found once. The chain has TRBV6-1 and TRBJ1-1; 7 nucleotides line up with TRBD1. Germline V gives CDR1 MNHNS, CDR2 SASEGT. CDR3 size: 14 residues. V was clipped by 6 bases and J by 0 bases; unmatched bases: 4. CDR3 coding DNA: TGTGCCAGCAGGGAGACAGGGATGAACACTGAAGCTTTCTTT. It yields the protein CASRETGMNTEAFF.

V usage is TRBV5-6 and J usage is TRBJ2-2, with TRBD2 as a possible D gene (6 bases). CDR1 is SGHDT and CDR2 is YYEEEE in the germline V gene. Between the trimmed V and J ends, which lost 6 bases and 10 bases, there was a span of 19 bases. CDR3 length equals 14 residues. The CDR3 sequence is CASKTRVSREELFF. The CDR3, as DNA: TGTGCCAGCAAGACCCGGGTGTCGCGGGAGGAGCTGTTTTTT. Variable domain in full (rest from reference TRBV5-6 and TRBJ2-2): DAGVTQSPTHLIKTRGQQVTLRCSPKSGHDTVSWYQQALGQGPQFIFQYYEEEERQRGNFPDRFSGHQFPNYSSELNVNALLLGDSALYLCASKTRVSREELFFGEGSRLTVL.

V gene TRBV5-4 combines with J gene TRBJ1-1; possibly TRBD1 for D (6 bases). V lost 3 bases, J lost 1 base, and 10 bases lay in between. Germline assignment: CDR1 SGHNT and CDR2 YYREEE (reference sequence). CDR3 length: 14 amino acids. CDR3: CASSSDRSNTEAFF. The CDR3 DNA reads TGTGCCAGCAGCTCTGACAGGTCGAACACTGAAGCTTTCTTT.

V usage is TRBV29-1 and J usage is TRBJ1-2; TRBD1 aligns across 8 bases. The CDR3 is 13 residues long. With V trimmed by 5 bases and J by 5 bases, 7 bases remained unmatched. Germline V gene data show CDR1 as SQVTM and CDR2 as ANQGSEA. The CDR3 DNA reads as TGCAGCGTTTCCGTGGACAGGGAATATGGCTACACCTTC. It encodes CSVSVDREYGYTF.

The chain uses TRBV7-7 and TRBJ2-7; D is possibly TRBD1 or TRBD2 (5 bases each). CDR3 length: 15 residues. Trimming took 5 bases from V and 3 from J, leaving 17 bases between them. In germline, CDR1 is SSHAT, CDR2 FNYEAQ (reference sequence). CDR3 sequence reads: CASSVGSGAHYEQYF. The CDR3 region has the DNA TGTGCCAGCAGCGTTGGGAGTGGGGCCCACTACGAGCAGTACTTC.

The chain couples TRBV11-2 to TRBJ1-1; the D is unclear. The CDR3 is 14 residues long. In germline, CDR1 is SGHAT, CDR2 FQNNGV. V was cut by 0 bases and J by 5 bases, with 10 bases left in between. Here the CDR3 reads CASSLEHARTEAFF. As DNA, the CDR3 is TGTGCCAGCAGCTTAGAACACGCGAGGACTGAAGCTTTCTTT.

The V and J genes are TRBV28 and TRBJ1-5, with 10 bases that match TRBD1. The CDR3 is made up of 16 amino acids. V lost 6 bases and J lost 6; bases outside the gene matches: 11. In germline, CDR1 is MDHEN, CDR2 SYDVKM. The CDR3 is CASSPRDRGRSQPQHF. The CDR3, as DNA: TGTGCCAGCAGCCCCCGGGACAGGGGTAGAAGTCAGCCCCAGCATTTT.

This clone was counted a single time. This sequence joins TRBV4-2 and TRBJ2-6; D gene uncertain. This CDR3 has 16 amino acids. V shed 1 base and J shed 0 bases, with 7 bases lying between them. Per germline, CDR1 LGHNA and CDR2 YNFKEQ. Here the CDR3 DNA reads TGTGCCAGCAGCCAAGCGGCAAACTCTGGGGCCAACGTCCTGACTTTC. Translated, it gives CASSQAANSGANVLTF.

This chain links TRBV9 with TRBJ2-1, with D tentatively TRBD2 (6 bases). Germline lookup yields CDR1 SGDLS and CDR2 YYNGEE. Trimming shortened V by 1 base and J by 5 bases, and 13 bases separated the two germline ends. The CDR3 consists of 15 residues. CDR3 nucleotide sequence: TGTGCCAGCAGCGTAACTCCCGGGACTCACAATGAGCAGTTCTTC. This encodes CASSVTPGTHNEQFF.

The J gene is TRBJ1-2, the V gene TRBV6-1; no definite D call. CDR1 and CDR2 from the germline V gene are MNHNS and SASEGT. V was cut by 6 bases and J by 5 bases, with 19 bases left in between. This CDR3 comprises 15 residues. The CDR3 DNA sequence: TGTGCCAGCAGGGATACATCGAACGGTGGATATGGCTACACCTTC. Its translation: CASRDTSNGGYGYTF.

The V gene is TRBV4-1, the J gene TRBJ2-2; D might be TRBD2 (5 bases). The CDR3 length is 14 residues. Trimming took 1 base from V and 5 from J, leaving 8 bases between them. Germline V gene lookup returns CDR1 MGHRA and CDR2 YSYEKL. CDR3 in DNA: TGCGCCAGCAGCCAAGTTCCGGGAACCGGGGAGCTGTTTTTT. Its protein product is CASSQVPGTGELFF.

The chain combines TRBV5-1 with TRBJ2-3; 9 bases align to TRBD2. After removal of 2 bases from V and 4 bases from J, the junction contained 2 bases not matched to a gene. The germline CDR1 and CDR2 sequences are SGHRS and YFSETQ. This CDR3 region has 14 residues. CDR3 nucleotide sequence: TGCGCCAGCAGCTTCGCGGGAGGGCCAGATACGCAGTATTTT. Protein product: CASSFAGGPDTQYF. The full variable domain, with the rest looked up from reference TRBV5-1 and TRBJ2-3, is KAGVTQTPRYLIKTRGQQVTLSCSPISGHRSVSWYQQTPGQGLQFLFEYFSETQRNKGNFPGRFSGRQFSNSRSEMNVSTLELGDSALYLCASSFAGGPDTQYFGPGTRLTVL.

This CDR3 is CASSFSGWITHSYEQYF. The CDR3 DNA reads TGTGCCAGCAGTTTCTCTGGGTGGATTACCCACTCCTACGAGCAGTACTTC. The genes are TRBV28 and TRBJ2-7; D not certain. Germline values: CDR1 MDHEN, CDR2 SYDVKM. V gave up 3 bases and J gave up 0 bases, with 18 bases separating them. CDR3 length: 17 amino acids.

This clone appeared a single time. The chain carries TRBV7-9 and TRBJ1-2; D not resolved. The V and J ends lost 0 bases and 0 bases respectively, with 8 bases between them. The germline gives CDR1 SEHNR, CDR2 FQNEAQ (reference sequence). This CDR3 has 15 amino acids. The CDR3 DNA reads as TGTGCCAGCAGCTTAGCGAACAGTCCTAACTATGGCTACACCTTC. It translates to CASSLANSPNYGYTF.

The V call is TRBV6-4, the J call TRBJ2-2; D is possibly TRBD1 or TRBD2 (5 bases each). Trimming cost V 3 bases and J 3 bases, with 5 bases left between them. The CDR3 sequence is 13 residues long. The V gene's germline CDR1 is MRHNA and CDR2 SNTAGT. This CDR3 is CASSEGDTGELFF. CDR3 DNA sequence: TGTGCCAGCAGTGAGGGGGACACCGGGGAGCTGTTTTTT.

The J gene is TRBJ2-1, the V gene TRBV14; 12 nucleotides line up with TRBD2. With V trimmed by 2 bases and J by 0 bases, 14 bases remained unmatched. The CDR3 runs to 21 residues. In germline, CDR1 is SGHDN, CDR2 FVKESK. CDR3 residues: CASSQLFASGRVGSSYNEQFF. The CDR3 nucleotides are TGTGCCAGCAGCCAACTCTTCGCTAGCGGGAGGGTGGGGAGCTCCTACAATGAGCAGTTCTTC.

The genes are TRBV6-1 and TRBJ2-1; D could derive from TRBD1 or TRBD2 (5 bases each). Germline CDR1 reads MNHNS; CDR2 reads SASEGT. Trimming left V 8 bases short and J 2 bases short, with 16 bases between. This CDR3 has 15 amino acids. The CDR3 here is CASCEEGTTYNEQFF. As DNA, the CDR3 is TGTGCCAGCTGCGAAGAGGGGACCACCTACAATGAGCAGTTCTTC.

This chain connects TRBV5-4 to TRBJ1-3; D gene uncertain. Trimming stripped 5 bases from V and 4 bases from J, with 7 bases between. The CDR3 loop spans 12 amino acids. Germline V gene sequence: CDR1 SGHNT, CDR2 YYREEE (reference sequence). DNA of the CDR3: TGTGCCAGCAGGGGGATCGGAAACACCATATATTTT. Its translation: CASRGIGNTIYF. Full variable domain (missing parts from reference TRBV5-4 and TRBJ1-3): ETGVTQSPTHLIKTRGQQVTLRCSSQSGHNTVSWYQQALGQGPQFIFQYYREEENGRGNFPPRFSGLQFPNYSSELNVNALELDDSALYLCASRGIGNTIYFGEGSWLTVV.

The rearrangement joins TRBV18 to TRBJ2-7; 8 nucleotides line up with TRBD1. The ends lost 2 bases at V and 1 base at J; junction bases unmatched: 4. The germline V gene encodes CDR1 KGHSH and CDR2 LQKENI. This CDR3 comprises 15 residues. The CDR3 coding sequence is TGTGCCAGCTCACCAGACAGGGGCATTTCCTACGAGCAGTACTTC. The encoded protein is CASSPDRGISYEQYF.

This chain connects TRBV27 to TRBJ1-4; D remains unclear. Per germline, CDR1 MNHEY and CDR2 SMNVEV (reference sequence). The CDR3 extends over 14 amino acids. Trimming stripped 2 bases from V and 7 bases from J, with 11 bases between. DNA of the CDR3: TGTGCCAGCAGTTTAAGAGGGCGCGGTGAAAAACTGTTTTTT. It translates to CASSLRGRGEKLFF. Filled out from reference TRBV27 and TRBJ1-4, the complete variable domain reads EAQVTQNPRYLITVTGKKLTVTCSQNMNHEYMSWYRQDPGLGLRQIYYSMNVEVTDKGDVPEGYKVSRKEKRNFPLILESPSPNQTSLYFCASSLRGRGEKLFFGSGTQLSVL.

The rearrangement links TRBV2 to TRBJ1-1; 7 nucleotides align to TRBD1. The CDR3 contains 14 residues. V shed 10 bases and J 5 bases; nucleotides not matched to a gene: 13. CDR1 is SNHLY, CDR2 FYNNEI, per germline. The CDR3 protein is CAITREQGGTEAFF. DNA for the CDR3: TGTGCCATCACGCGGGAGCAGGGGGGGACTGAAGCTTTCTTT.

The chain combines TRBV6-6 with TRBJ1-3; no clear D. The CDR3 loop spans 15 amino acids. Trimming removed 2 bases from V and 1 base from J, with 9 bases in between. The germline V gene has CDR1 MNHNY and CDR2 SVGAGI (reference sequence). CDR3 bases: TGTGCCAGCAGTTACGGTAGAGGGTCTGGAAACACCATATATTTT. The encoded protein is CASSYGRGSGNTIYF.

This chain uses TRBV4-1 with TRBJ1-4; the D gene is possibly TRBD1 (6 bases). Deletions cut 2 bases from V and 5 bases from J, with 15 bases between. The CDR3 contains 16 residues. Looked up from germline, CDR1 is MGHRA and CDR2 is YSYEKL. CDR3 residues: CASSQTLGAVNEKLFF. CDR3 sequence (DNA): TGCGCCAGCAGCCAAACCTTGGGGGCCGTAAATGAAAAACTGTTTTTT.

The V gene is TRBV30, the J gene TRBJ1-4; no clear D. Germline CDR1 and CDR2: GTSNPN and SVGIG (reference sequence). Trimming took off 5 bases at V and 8 bases at J, with 9 bases between the two ends. The CDR3 extends over 11 amino acids. DNA for the CDR3: TGTGCCTGGGGCCTGGGAGAAAAACTGTTTTTT. It translates to CAWGLGEKLFF.

V and J are TRBV30 and TRBJ2-6; perhaps TRBD1 as D (7 bases). Germline lookup yields CDR1 GTSNPN and CDR2 SVGIG (reference sequence). The length of the CDR3 is 15 residues. Trimming removed 3 bases at V and 0 bases at J, with 9 bases between. The CDR3 DNA sequence: TGTGCCTGGAGCCAGGGGGGCTCTGGGGCCAACGTCCTGACTTTC. Translation: CAWSQGGSGANVLTF.